This T cell receptor beta chain was sequenced during a study of T cell responses to AZD1222 COVID-19 vaccine. Study-level findings and limits: Repertoire sampling happened only post peak T cell response. Among the donors, most were white British and more were female, and clonal diversity was possibly underestimated. CD4 TCRs covered the whole spike, strongest at regions 160-218 and 743-854.

The CDR3 covers 16 residues. The V end lost 3 bases, the J end lost 1 base, and 14 bases lay between the germline ends. The germline gives CDR1 LNHDA, CDR2 SQIVND (reference sequence). The repertoire was sequenced with immunoSEQ multiplex PCR; TCRdb's copy has only in-frame clones and lacks some. The sample lists 150,000 or so clones; about nine tenths were seen once. Only one count was recorded for this clone. Antigen unknown. The TCR originated in an adult in good health. The specimen comprised peripheral blood, sampled on day 0 of AZD1222 vaccination. The gene calls are TRBV19 and TRBJ2-3; D might be TRBD1 or TRBD2, each matching 6 bases. CDR3 protein: CASSMERGAGTDTQYF. CDR3 DNA: TGTGCCAGTAGTATGGAGAGGGGGGCCGGCACAGATACGCAGTATTTT. Full variable domain (rest looked up from reference TRBV19 and TRBJ2-3): DGGITQSPKYLFRKEGQNVTLSCEQNLNHDAMYWYRQDPGQGLRLIYYSQIVNDFQKGDIAEGYSVSREKKESFPLTVTSAQKNPTAFYLCASSMERGAGTDTQYFGPGTRLTVL.